A single sample gave rise to the 30 T cell receptor beta chains below, sequenced in a study of naive and memory T cell subsets. Study-wide findings and caveats: Possibly reflecting memory cells re-expressing CD45RA, a few larger clonotypes occurred in naive repertoires, especially CD8.

Their antigen targets remain unknown. Two oligonucleotides, mixed equimolar, formed the beta constant-region primer covering TRBC1 and TRBC2. The ligated cDNA underwent four PCR rounds using SP2 and nested alpha and beta constant-region primers. TCRdb passed the UMI-ligation and nested PCR reads through MiXCR, listing each CDR3 protein once. Of around 160,000 distinct CDR3 sequences listed, roughly 22% are singletons. The sample taken for sequencing was naive CD4+ T cells from blood. Receptors originate from a human donor in good health.

This clonotype was found a few times. The gene calls are TRBV6-2 or TRBV6-3 and TRBJ2-6, with 7 bases matching TRBD1. Germline values: CDR1 MNHEY, CDR2 SVGEGT. The junction had 7 bases not matched to a gene; V was cut back by 2 bases and J by 0 bases. The CDR3 consists of 18 residues. CDR3 protein: CASSYEGQLLSGANVLTF. CDR3 nucleotides: TGTGCCAGCAGTTACGAGGGACAGCTACTCTCTGGGGCCAACGTCCTGACTTTC.

This clonotype was seen a few times. CDR3 nucleotides: TGTGCCAGCAGTTTAAGGACAGGCCCTACTCGGGAGCAGTACTTC. Translation gives CASSLRTGPTREQYF. This chain uses TRBV12-3 or TRBV12-4 with TRBJ2-7, with 7 positions matching TRBD1. Trimming removed 2 bases from V and 7 bases from J; junction bases left unmatched: 11. The CDR3 totals 15 residues.

Concerning this clonotype: Being one base from a much bigger clone, this may be a read error. This chain joins TRBV6-6 and TRBJ2-7; the D gene is possibly TRBD1 (5 bases). Per germline, CDR1 MNHNY and CDR2 SVGAGI (reference sequence). The CDR3 is 13 amino acids. This CDR3 is CTSSYLSGYEQYF. CDR3 in DNA: TGTACCAGCAGTTACCTCTCAGGGTACGAGCAGTACTTC.

The V call is TRBV20-1, the J call TRBJ2-7; 11 bases match TRBD2. The CDR3 covers 15 residues. The germline CDR1 and CDR2 sequences are DFQATT and SNEGSKA (reference sequence). The ends lost 3 bases at V and 0 bases at J; junction bases unmatched: 4. The CDR3 reads CSASGLAGSSYEQYF. The DNA of the CDR3 is TGCAGTGCTAGCGGACTAGCGGGTAGCTCCTACGAGCAGTACTTC.

The chain recombines TRBV5-1 with TRBJ1-1, with D tentatively TRBD1 (6 bases). The CDR3 runs to 14 residues. V lost 4 bases, J lost 4 bases, and 14 bases lay in between. Germline loops: CDR1 SGHRS, CDR2 YFSETQ. The DNA for the CDR3 is TGCGCCAGCAGCACGACACAGGGATTCACTGAAGCTTTCTTT. It translates to CASSTTQGFTEAFF.

The table lists this clonotype with a few counts. The chain employs TRBV6-5 and TRBJ1-1; the match to TRBD1 covers 12 bases. J lost 1 base, V lost 4 bases, and 1 base had no gene match. CDR1 MNHEY and CDR2 SVGAGI come from the germline V gene. There are 15 residues in the CDR3. CDR3 in amino acids: CASSWGQGANTEAFF. For the CDR3, the DNA is TGTGCCAGCAGTTGGGGACAGGGGGCGAACACTGAAGCTTTCTTT.

The V call is TRBV29-1, the J call TRBJ2-2; D possibly corresponds to TRBD2 (5 bases). The CDR3 runs to 14 residues. Trimming shortened V by 4 bases and J by 1 base, and 10 bases separated the two germline ends. Per the germline V gene, CDR1 is SQVTM and CDR2 is ANQGSEA. CDR3 DNA: TGCAGCGTTGTAGGACTTAAGAACACCGGGGAGCTGTTTTTT. This gives the protein CSVVGLKNTGELFF.

This clonotype has a handful of counts. The gene calls are TRBV29-1 and TRBJ2-3; a possible D gene is TRBD2 (5 bases). This CDR3 is 14 amino acids long. CDR1 is SQVTM, CDR2 ANQGSEA, per germline. The V gene lost 8 bases and the J gene lost 1 base, with 16 bases spanning the gap. For the CDR3, the DNA is TGCAGCTATGGTAGTGGGAGTGGCACAGATACGCAGTATTTT. Encoded protein: CSYGSGSGTDTQYF.

V and J are TRBV7-2 and TRBJ1-1, with 8 bases fitting TRBD1. V was pared by 2 bases and J by 5 bases, with 7 bases of the junction left unmatched. Germline values: CDR1 SGHTA, CDR2 FQGNSA. The CDR3 extends over 15 amino acids. The chain's CDR3 is CASSLMSNRGTEAFF. The CDR3 DNA reads as TGTGCCAGCAGCTTAATGTCGAACAGGGGGACTGAAGCTTTCTTT.

This chain connects TRBV15 to TRBJ2-1; 9 nucleotides align to TRBD2. Germline V gene lookup returns CDR1 LNHNV and CDR2 YYDKDF (reference sequence). V trimming: 1 base; J trimming: 4 bases; junction bases outside the gene matches: 11. The CDR3 sequence is 18 residues long. The CDR3 nucleotides read TGTGCCACCAGCAGAGGTCCCCGGGCACTAGCGGGTTACAATGAGCAGTTCTTC. Translation gives CATSRGPRALAGYNEQFF.

V usage is TRBV15 and J usage is TRBJ2-3; 8 bases map to TRBD1. Trimming at V came to 1 base and at J to 0 bases, leaving 3 bases not matched to a gene. CDR3 length: 16 residues. Germline V gene sequence: CDR1 LNHNV, CDR2 YYDKDF (reference sequence). CDR3 amino acids: CATSRVQGASTDTQYF. In nucleotides, the CDR3 is TGTGCCACCAGCAGAGTTCAGGGGGCGAGCACAGATACGCAGTATTTT.

This clonotype appeared a few times. This chain joins TRBV2 and TRBJ2-7; D may be TRBD1 or TRBD2 (5 bases each). This CDR3 comprises 13 residues. Trimming stripped 7 bases from V and 2 bases from J, with 12 bases between. Looked up from germline, CDR1 is SNHLY and CDR2 is FYNNEI. CDR3: CASKRDLAYEQYF. The CDR3 DNA sequence: TGTGCCAGCAAACGGGACCTCGCCTACGAGCAGTACTTC.

The chain joins TRBV29-1 to TRBJ1-2; D is possibly TRBD1 (6 bases). The CDR3 loop spans 15 amino acids. Deletions cut 5 bases from V and 0 bases from J, with 16 bases between. Germline CDR1 reads SQVTM; CDR2 reads ANQGSEA. The CDR3 here is CSVWGGRGTNYGYTF. Written as DNA, the CDR3 is TGCAGCGTTTGGGGGGGTAGGGGGACTAACTATGGCTACACCTTC.

Points on this clonotype: Its ends do not fully match the called genes, so a read error is possible. The chain combines TRBV7-7 with TRBJ2-2; the D is unclear. CDR1 and CDR2 (germline): SSHAT, FNYEAQ (reference sequence). This CDR3 region has 13 residues. The CDR3 DNA reads TGTGCTAGCAGCTTCGACAACACCGGGGAGCTGTTTTTT. Protein product: CASSFDNTGELFF.

The rearrangement links TRBV13 to TRBJ2-6; D is unresolved. This CDR3 is 16 amino acids long. V lost 4 bases and J lost 4, with 14 bases in between. In germline, CDR1 is PRHDT, CDR2 FYEKMQ (reference sequence). The CDR3: CASSYLPGGGANVLTF. The CDR3 DNA reads TGTGCCAGCAGCTACCTCCCAGGTGGAGGGGCCAACGTCCTGACTTTC.

The chain has TRBV5-6 and TRBJ1-4; 10 bases line up with TRBD1. Germline V gene sequence: CDR1 SGHDT, CDR2 YYEEEE. Trimming at V came to 0 bases and at J to 5 bases, leaving 1 base not matched to a gene. This CDR3 contains 15 residues. For the CDR3, the DNA is TGTGCCAGCAGCTTGGCGGGACAGGGGAATGAAAAACTGTTTTTT. It codes for CASSLAGQGNEKLFF.

The chain employs TRBV7-2 and TRBJ2-1; TRBD2 is a possible D gene (6 bases). This CDR3 comprises 13 residues. The V and J ends lost 5 bases and 8 bases respectively, with 13 bases between them. Germline values: CDR1 SGHTA, CDR2 FQGNSA. The CDR3: CASSLRGEDEQFF. The CDR3, as DNA: TGTGCCAGCAGCCTAAGAGGGGAGGATGAGCAGTTCTTC.

This clonotype was observed at least ten times. The chain recombines TRBV7-2 with TRBJ2-1, with D maybe TRBD2 (6 bases). The V end was cut by 2 bases, the J end by 12 bases, with 11 bases between. The CDR3 contains 12 residues. Germline V gene lookup returns CDR1 SGHTA and CDR2 FQGNSA. The CDR3 is CASSLRLGVQFF. As DNA, the CDR3 is TGTGCCAGCAGCTTAAGACTAGGGGTGCAGTTCTTC.

This chain joins TRBV7-9 and TRBJ1-2, with TRBD1 identical over 7 bases. Germline V gene data show CDR1 as SEHNR and CDR2 as FQNEAQ (reference sequence). This CDR3 spans 13 amino acids. Unmatched junction bases numbered 9, after V lost 10 bases and J lost 4 bases. The CDR3 loop is CAIHRGVGYGYTF. The DNA for the CDR3 is TGTGCCATACACAGGGGTGTAGGCTATGGCTACACCTTC.

This chain joins TRBV3-1 and TRBJ1-5, with 7 bases that match TRBD1. CDR1 LGHDT and CDR2 YNNKEL come from the germline V gene (reference sequence). The CDR3 is made up of 16 amino acids. Trimming cost V 3 bases and J 2 bases; bases outside gene matches: 7. CDR3 nucleotides: TGTGCCAGCAGCCAGTCCGACAGGGCCGGCAATCAGCCCCAGCATTTT. This gives the protein CASSQSDRAGNQPQHF.

This chain uses TRBV7-2 with TRBJ2-1; TRBD2 matches at 10 bases. Germline CDR1 is SGHTA and CDR2 is FQGNSA. J was trimmed by 7 bases and V by 0 bases; bases with no gene match: 6. The CDR3 is 16 residues long. CDR3 coding DNA: TGTGCCAGCAGCTTAGCCCCTAGCGGGGGTGTTAATGAGCAGTTCTTC. Translating gives CASSLAPSGGVNEQFF.

The J gene is TRBJ1-4, the V gene TRBV25-1, with D perhaps matching TRBD1 (5 bases). Germline-derived CDR1 and CDR2 are MGHDK and SYGVNS. Trimming took 1 base from V and 9 from J, leaving 15 bases between them. This CDR3 is 15 amino acids long. The chain's CDR3 is CASSELGGRWKKLFF. Written as DNA, the CDR3 is TGTGCCAGCAGTGAATTGGGGGGTCGGTGGAAAAAACTGTTTTTT. The variable domain in full, with the rest retrieved from reference TRBV25-1 and TRBJ1-4, is EADIYQTPRYLVIGTGKKITLECSQTMGHDKMYWYQQDPGMELHLIHYSYGVNSTEKGDLSSESTVSRIRTEHFPLTLESARPSHTSQYLCASSELGGRWKKLFFGSGTQLSVL.

This clonotype was counted a few times. This chain connects TRBV20-1 to TRBJ1-4; D gene unclear. Germline CDR1 is DFQATT and CDR2 is SNEGSKA (reference sequence). The CDR3 contains 11 residues. V lost 4 bases to trimming and J lost 7 bases, with 7 bases between them. CDR3 residues: CSANRGEKLFF. The CDR3 DNA sequence: TGCAGTGCTAATCGGGGTGAAAAACTGTTTTTT.

This clonotype was counted only a few times. V usage is TRBV2 and J usage is TRBJ2-1, with D possibly being TRBD1 (6 bases). Trimming shortened V by 9 bases and J by 9 bases, and 15 bases separated the two germline ends. The germline V gene has CDR1 SNHLY and CDR2 FYNNEI. The CDR3 spans 12 residues. CDR3 residues: CASRDIAAEQFF. DNA of the CDR3: TGTGCCAGTCGGGACATAGCCGCTGAGCAGTTCTTC.

This clonotype was detected ten times or more. This chain links TRBV10-2 with TRBJ2-1; D could derive from TRBD1 or TRBD2 (5 bases each). CDR3 size: 15 residues. Germline V lookup: CDR1 WSHSY, CDR2 SAAADI. Between the trimmed V and J ends, which lost 6 bases and 7 bases, there was a span of 19 bases. The CDR3 DNA sequence: TGCGCCAGCAGAACACCCGGGACCGGTTGGAATGAGCAGTTCTTC. Its protein is CASRTPGTGWNEQFF.

In this sample, this clonotype turned up many times. The rearrangement links TRBV5-4 to TRBJ2-1; D gene unclear. Trimming removed 0 bases from V and 6 bases from J, with 16 bases in between. The length of the CDR3 is 16 residues. Germline V gives CDR1 SGHNT, CDR2 YYREEE (reference sequence). As DNA, the CDR3 is TGTGCCAGCAGCTTGGCGATGGGTTTGCGGCGCAATGAGCAGTTCTTC. The encoded protein is CASSLAMGLRRNEQFF.

This clonotype was observed at least ten times. The V gene is TRBV10-2, the J gene TRBJ2-1, with TRBD2 matching over 14 bases. Germline-derived CDR1 and CDR2 are WSHSY and SAAADI. Germline trimming cut 6 bases from V and 8 bases from J; bases unmatched to any gene: 9. The CDR3 extends over 16 amino acids. The CDR3 here is CASSPLGLAGGHEQFF. CDR3 coding DNA: TGCGCCAGCAGCCCCTTAGGACTAGCGGGGGGTCATGAGCAGTTCTTC.

This clonotype was detected only a few times. The chain uses TRBV28 and TRBJ1-1; D call uncertain. Per germline, CDR1 MDHEN and CDR2 SYDVKM. This CDR3 has 12 residues. The V end was cut by 6 bases, the J end by 4 bases, with 9 bases between. This CDR3 reads CASRSAVTEAFF. For the CDR3, the DNA is TGTGCCAGCAGGTCTGCTGTCACTGAAGCTTTCTTT.

This sequence joins TRBV10-3 and TRBJ2-7; no firm D call. The V and J ends lost 2 bases and 4 bases respectively, with 3 bases between them. CDR1 is ENHRY, CDR2 SYGVKD, per germline. The CDR3 consists of 11 residues. DNA for the CDR3: TGTGCCATCAGTGAGCTGTACGAGCAGTACTTC. Translated: CAISELYEQYF.

This clonotype appeared a few times. The chain carries TRBV28 and TRBJ2-5; TRBD2 matches at 8 bases. J gave up 4 bases and V 5 bases, and 15 bases lay outside the gene matches. Looked up from germline, CDR1 is MDHEN and CDR2 is SYDVKM. The CDR3 loop spans 17 amino acids. CDR3 coding DNA: TGTGCCAGCAGTCGAGCCCGGGGAGCGGGAGCGGGAGAGACCCAGTACTTC. As protein: CASSRARGAGAGETQYF.